A single sample gave rise to the 25 T cell receptor beta chains below, sequenced in a study of regulatory T cells in long-lasting Graves disease. Time point in this sample: newly diagnosed GD, antithyroid drugs for less than 3 months. PBMC RNA was the source of the TCR library. Investigators prepared the TCR beta libraries by applying iRepertoire HTBI primers and Arm-PCR of CDR3 regions. TCRdb ran MiXCR on the multiplex PCR reads and lists one entry per CDR3 protein. The data show about 200,000 distinct CDR3 sequences, about 18% seen once. This specimen was peripheral blood mononuclear cells (PBMCs), taken at new diagnosis, from a patient treated with antithyroid drugs. The receptors were sampled from a female donor with Graves disease.

This clonotype was seen ten or more times. The CDR3 bases are TGTGCCAGCAGTGAACCGAGGTCCTACGAGCAGTACTTC. Protein sequence: CASSEPRSYEQYF. V gene TRBV6-1 combines with J gene TRBJ2-7; D gene unclear. With 2 bases removed from V and 1 base from J, the gap between germline ends came to 6 bases. Germline CDR1 reads MNHNS; CDR2 reads SASEGT. CDR3 length: 13 residues.

With respect to this clonotype: Given a far larger clone just one base away, this is likely a sequencing read error. The chain employs TRBV4-2 and TRBJ2-1; TRBD2 matches 8 bases. Germline V gene sequence: CDR1 LGHNA, CDR2 YNFKEQ. The CDR3 length is 14 residues. V lost 4 bases and J lost 10; bases outside the gene matches: 9. The CDR3: CASSPLTGGYEQFF. In DNA form, the CDR3 reads TGTGCCAGCAGCCCACTAACGGGAGGGTACGAGCAGTTCTTC.

This clonotype came up many times. The CDR3 coding sequence is TGTGCCAGCATCGACGGGACTAGCGGCAGGGGTGAGCAGTTCTTC. Translating it yields CASIDGTSGRGEQFF. The chain has TRBV6-1 and TRBJ2-1; 11 nucleotides line up with TRBD2. V shed 7 bases, J shed 9 bases, and the junction held 11 bases outside the gene matches. Per germline, CDR1 MNHNS and CDR2 SASEGT. This CDR3 is built from 15 residues.

This clonotype was seen at least ten times. This chain uses TRBV3-1 with TRBJ2-1; the D call may be TRBD1 or TRBD2 (5 bases each). Germline CDR1 LGHDT, CDR2 YNNKEL (reference sequence). The CDR3 loop spans 12 amino acids. The V gene lost 3 bases and the J gene lost 13 bases, with 13 bases spanning the gap. The CDR3 DNA reads as TGTGCCAGCAGCCATGAGGGGCTAGACCAGTTCTTC. Its protein product is CASSHEGLDQFF.

This clonotype has ten or more counts. This chain links TRBV29-1 with TRBJ1-1; D unclear. The CDR3 runs 14 residues. Germline V gene lookup returns CDR1 SQVTM and CDR2 ANQGSEA. Trimming removed 4 bases at V and 0 bases at J, with 12 bases between. CDR3 sequence reads: CSVVPPAVNTEAFF. In DNA, the CDR3 is TGCAGCGTTGTTCCCCCGGCGGTGAACACTGAAGCTTTCTTT.

This clonotype occurred many times. The chain has TRBV24-1 and TRBJ2-3; 8 nucleotides agree with TRBD1. The V segment lost 2 bases and the J segment 5 bases; nucleotides outside the gene matches: 5. CDR3 length: 15 residues. The germline gives CDR1 KGHDR, CDR2 SFDVKD. CDR3 in DNA: TGTGCCACCAGTGATTCGACAGGGGCTGAAGATACGCAGTATTTT. Amino acid sequence: CATSDSTGAEDTQYF.

This clonotype was detected ten times or more. The rearrangement links TRBV11-1 to TRBJ2-7, with 11 nucleotides matching TRBD2. This CDR3 has 14 residues. The V segment lost 3 bases and the J segment 4 bases; nucleotides outside the gene matches: 2. Germline CDR1 SGHAT, CDR2 FQDESV (reference sequence). CDR3 DNA: TGTGCCAGCAGCTTTCTAGCGGGAGGTTACGAGCAGTACTTC. It specifies CASSFLAGGYEQYF.

This clonotype was recorded many times. The chain combines TRBV20-1 with TRBJ2-2, with D possibly being TRBD2 (5 bases). This CDR3 has 13 residues. Trimming shortened V by 6 bases and J by 4 bases, and 12 bases separated the two germline ends. Germline CDR1 reads DFQATT; CDR2 reads SNEGSKA (reference sequence). CDR3 loop: CSAKILGTGELFF. CDR3 coding DNA: TGCAGTGCCAAGATACTAGGCACCGGGGAGCTGTTTTTT.

This clonotype turned up a few times. V usage is TRBV4-2 and J usage is TRBJ1-5; tentatively, D is TRBD1 (5 bases). The CDR3 runs to 16 residues. Germline values: CDR1 LGHNA, CDR2 YNFKEQ. Trimming pared 0 bases from V and 8 bases from J, leaving 17 bases between. The CDR3 coding sequence is TGTGCCAGCAGCCAAGATCACCTCCTCTTCAGGGAGCCCCAGCATTTT. Its protein is CASSQDHLLFREPQHF.

The V call is TRBV3-1, the J call TRBJ2-7; 11 nucleotides align to TRBD2. With V trimmed by 10 bases and J by 5 bases, 7 bases remained unmatched. CDR3 length equals 13 residues. Per the germline V gene, CDR1 is LGHDT and CDR2 is YNNKEL (reference sequence). CDR3 sequence (DNA): TGTGCCACCAAGACTAGCGGGATCGACGAGCAGTACTTC. Translating it yields CATKTSGIDEQYF.

This clonotype appeared many times. This chain connects TRBV24-1 to TRBJ1-2, with D hard to call. CDR1 and CDR2 (germline): KGHDR, SFDVKD. V shed 4 bases and J shed 9 bases, with 11 bases lying between them. This CDR3 contains 12 residues. The CDR3 sequence is CATSDSSLSYTF. The CDR3 DNA reads TGTGCCACCAGTGACAGTTCTTTAAGCTACACCTTC.

This clonotype has at least ten counts. J is TRBJ2-2 and V is TRBV27; D remains ambiguous. V was trimmed by 5 bases and J by 2 bases, leaving 12 bases between them. This CDR3 comprises 15 residues. Germline CDR1 reads MNHEY; CDR2 reads SMNVEV (reference sequence). CDR3 residues: CASSLGWPNTGELFF. Written as DNA, the CDR3 is TGTGCCAGCAGTCTGGGTTGGCCAAACACCGGGGAGCTGTTTTTT.

This clonotype has just a few counts. V is TRBV9 and J is TRBJ1-3; 8 bases align to TRBD1. The CDR3 length is 15 residues. CDR1 is SGDLS and CDR2 is YYNGEE in the germline V gene. V dropped 2 bases and J dropped 4; count of bases not matched to a gene: 5. The CDR3 DNA follows: TGTGCCAGCAGCGTCCTAGGACAGGGAGGAAACACCATATATTTT. It translates to CASSVLGQGGNTIYF.

As for this clonotype: One end of the junction does not line up with germline, which may come from a read error. The chain is built from TRBV20-1 and TRBJ2-3, with 13 bases fitting TRBD2. The CDR3 runs 16 residues. Germline CDR1 DFQATT, CDR2 SNEGSKA (reference sequence). This chain's CDR3 is CSAPLGLAGEVDTQYF. The CDR3 region has the DNA TGCAGTGCCCCGCTTGGACTAGCGGGAGAAGTGGATACACAGTATTTT.

This clonotype was counted only a few times. The chain recombines TRBV6-1 with TRBJ2-3; the match to TRBD2 covers 9 bases. Per the germline V gene, CDR1 is MNHNS and CDR2 is SASEGT. The CDR3 is 15 amino acids. The V and J ends lost 7 bases and 2 bases, in that order; junction bases with no gene match: 7. CDR3 region: CASNQASGTTDTQYF. For the CDR3, the DNA is TGTGCCAGCAACCAGGCTAGCGGGACCACAGATACGCAGTATTTT.

The chain recombines TRBV24-1 with TRBJ1-5; D might be TRBD1 (6 bases). The CDR3 consists of 15 residues. Germline CDR1 and CDR2: KGHDR and SFDVKD. The V and J ends lost 2 bases and 5 bases respectively, with 12 bases between them. The CDR3 protein is CATSDSQGWDQPQHF. The DNA of the CDR3 is TGTGCCACCAGTGATTCACAGGGATGGGATCAGCCCCAGCATTTT.

This clonotype was seen many times. V and J are TRBV3-1 and TRBJ2-7; 11 bases are a match to TRBD1. The germline gives CDR1 LGHDT, CDR2 YNNKEL (reference sequence). The CDR3 totals 13 residues. Trimming at V came to 9 bases and at J to 3 bases, leaving 4 bases not matched to a gene. CDR3 bases: TGTGCCAGTAGGGACAGGGGGGACTACGAGCAGTACTTC. Protein product: CASRDRGDYEQYF.

In its sample, this clonotype was seen many times. The chain joins TRBV19 to TRBJ1-1, with D unresolved. The CDR3 loop spans 14 amino acids. The germline CDR1 and CDR2 sequences are LNHDA and SQIVND (reference sequence). V was trimmed by 4 bases and J by 0 bases, leaving 9 bases between them. The CDR3 reads CASSNDNVNTEAFF. The CDR3 nucleotides read TGTGCCAGTAGTAACGACAACGTGAACACTGAAGCTTTCTTT.

This clonotype was counted at least ten times. Just one base apart from a much larger clone, this may be a read error. The chain is built from TRBV18 and TRBJ2-1, with TRBD2 matching 10 bases. The CDR3 totals 15 residues. CDR1 and CDR2 from the germline V gene are KGHSH and LQKENI. The CDR3 DNA reads as TGTGCCAGCTCACCAGGTAGCGGGAGGAACAATAAGCAGTTCTTC. Its protein product is CASSPGSGRNNKQFF.

This clonotype has ten or more counts. The V gene is TRBV2, the J gene TRBJ2-3; 7 bases align to TRBD2. Germline assignment: CDR1 SNHLY and CDR2 FYNNEI. The CDR3 is 15 amino acids. The J segment lost 8 bases and the V segment lost 2 bases, leaving 10 bases of the junction unmatched. The chain's CDR3 is CASSEFEGLPATQYF. The CDR3 DNA sequence: TGTGCCAGCAGTGAATTCGAGGGACTACCTGCTACGCAGTATTTT.

This clonotype was detected ten times or more. The chain links TRBV20-1 to TRBJ1-1; D call uncertain. Trimming cost V 3 bases and J 0 bases, with 11 bases left between them. CDR3 length: 14 amino acids. Germline CDR1 is DFQATT and CDR2 is SNEGSKA (reference sequence). The CDR3 coding sequence is TGCAGTGCTAGCCTAGCATCGTTGAACACTGAAGCTTTCTTT. This translates into CSASLASLNTEAFF.

This clonotype was recorded at least ten times. The V gene is TRBV18, the J gene TRBJ2-3; tentative D call: TRBD1 (6 bases). Germline V gene sequence: CDR1 KGHSH, CDR2 LQKENI. V was cut by 2 bases and J by 5 bases, with 11 bases left in between. This CDR3 is built from 14 residues. In nucleotides, the CDR3 is TGTGCCAGCTCACCAGCAGGGGCGGTAGATACGCAGTATTTT. This codes for CASSPAGAVDTQYF.

Notes on this clonotype: A read error may explain this, as a much larger clone is one base away. The CDR3 carries no conserved terminal phenylalanine or tryptophan, so it likely arises from a read error. The J gene is TRBJ1-1, the V gene TRBV9, with D possibly being TRBD1 (5 bases). Trimming took off 4 bases at V and 0 bases at J, with 13 bases between the two ends. Per the germline V gene, CDR1 is SGDLS and CDR2 is YYNGEE. CDR3 size: 15 residues. For the CDR3, the DNA is TGTGCCAGCAGCCTCAATGGGGGAATGAACACTGAAGCTTTCCTT. Its translation: CASSLNGGMNTEAFL.

The chain employs TRBV11-2 and TRBJ2-7, with D perhaps TRBD1 (6 bases). Trimming cost V 6 bases and J 7 bases, with 19 bases left between them. CDR3 length: 14 amino acids. Germline values: CDR1 SGHAT, CDR2 FQNNGV. In DNA, the CDR3 is TGTGCCAGCAGTGAGGGACACACCGATTGGGAGCAGTACGTC. Translation gives CASSEGHTDWEQYV.

This clonotype has ten or more counts. This chain uses TRBV9 with TRBJ2-2; unclear D gene. The V end was cut by 4 bases, the J end by 0 bases, with 16 bases between. CDR3 length: 17 residues. Germline assignment: CDR1 SGDLS and CDR2 YYNGEE. The CDR3 DNA reads as TGTGCCAGCAGCTTCCGACCGACGGCCCCGAACACCGGGGAGCTGTTTTTT. The encoded protein is CASSFRPTAPNTGELFF.